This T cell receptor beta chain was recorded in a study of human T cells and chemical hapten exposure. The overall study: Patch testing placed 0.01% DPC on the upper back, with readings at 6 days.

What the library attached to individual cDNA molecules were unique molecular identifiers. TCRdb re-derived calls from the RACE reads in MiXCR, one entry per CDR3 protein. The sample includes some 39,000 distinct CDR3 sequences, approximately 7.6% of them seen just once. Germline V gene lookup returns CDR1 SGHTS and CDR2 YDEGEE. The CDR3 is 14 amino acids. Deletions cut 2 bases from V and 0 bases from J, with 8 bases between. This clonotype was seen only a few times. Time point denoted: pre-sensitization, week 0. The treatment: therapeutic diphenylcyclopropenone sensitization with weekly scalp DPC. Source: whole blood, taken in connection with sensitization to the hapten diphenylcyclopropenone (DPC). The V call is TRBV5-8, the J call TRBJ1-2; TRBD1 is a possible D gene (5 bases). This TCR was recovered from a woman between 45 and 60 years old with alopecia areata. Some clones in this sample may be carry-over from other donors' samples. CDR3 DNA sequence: TGTGCCAGCAGCTTAGGACATTCTAACTATGGCTACACCTTC. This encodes CASSLGHSNYGYTF.